This T cell receptor (beta chain) was sequenced during a study of T-cell memory formation after mild COVID-19. This clonotype was counted only a few times. Its cognate antigen is unknown. Sample barcodes and UMIs were carried by the TCR alpha and TCR beta cDNA libraries that 5'RACE generated with constant-segment primers. TCRdb used MiXCR to reprocess the 5' RACE reads, holding one entry per CDR3 protein. Of 150,000 to 200,000 distinct CDR3 sequences listed, around 10% are singletons. Germline loops: CDR1 SGHAT, CDR2 FQNNGV. V was shortened by 1 base and J by 7 bases, with 10 bases between the two germline ends. The CDR3 is made up of 13 amino acids. Study-level points and caveats: Clones contracting across day 15 to 85 had a balanced CD4/CD8 profile; later expanding clones leaned CD4+.

This sequence joins TRBV11-2 and TRBJ1-2; a possible D gene is TRBD1 (5 bases). Input material: PBMCs or a T cell subset sorted from them (not recorded which). This sequence originates from a man younger than 35 who had mild COVID-19 (a few samples of this study predate the infection). Cell type and time point are not known. The CDR3 DNA reads TGTGCCAGCAGCTTAGTGCCAGGGTTTGGCTACACCTTC. Translating gives CASSLVPGFGYTF.